This T cell receptor (beta chain) originates from a study of blood T cell repertoires in COVID-19 (dated by TCRdb to the early 2020s). At the level of the whole study: Collaborator samples came from the United States, Italy and Spain and covered acute and convalescent phases of COVID-19. The prospective study material was composed of cDNA or gDNA derived from T cells, B-cell-depleted T cells, or PBMCs. Subjects who had been exposed to COVID-19, were actively infected with it, or had recovered from it provided the deeply sampled blood TCRbeta repertoires that made up the dataset. The repertoires were released in a freely available public database meant as a resource for research on the immune response to SARS-CoV-2. Samples came from the ongoing ImmuneRACE study (first 160 participants) plus 1,254 subjects from 6 global collaborators. A de-identified subject ID, COVID-19 status, age in years and sex were almost always included in the sample metadata. Where HLA class I and class II types were available, the types were taken from metadata supplied by the sample provider, not from assay-based typing.

The germline V gene yields SGHVS for CDR1 and FQNEAQ for CDR2. Counted from cysteine to phenylalanine, this CDR3 has 14 amino acids. The retained sequence is limited to the CDR3, 42 bases, with the frame set at the first base. Between the V and J ends, shortened by 8 bases and 0 bases respectively, the junction contains 8 bases. TCRbeta CDR3 regions were amplified from genomic DNA by means of the immunoSEQ Assay, a bias-controlled multiplex PCR. The study's processing was this. Nucleated cell counts per sample were estimated from amplification of reference gene primers within the assay. To quantify the absolute abundance of each unique TCRbeta CDR3 rearrangement, sequence reads were collapsed and filtered. For each sample, productive Simpson clonality was calculated as the square root of Simpson's diversity index over productive rearrangements. What TCRdb holds here is the immuneACCESS table cut down to in-frame rearrangements. Part of the clones is not present; checked against another copy, under half of the missing clones reflect an unresolved V gene, and the others are unexplained. V and J calls and clone size are given by that table; D and trimming were obtained from the DNA. For this sample there are 200,000 to 250,000 clones; over 75% appear just once. Jointly, the top ten make up 9.5% to 15% of the sample.

A note on this clone: The antigen it recognizes is unknown. No qualities accompany the bases; no much larger clone lies one base away.

What the work shows at the level of the full study, not this receptor alone: The amount of clinical and demographic metadata varied by source and participant and was provided uncurated.

The collaborating institutions used their own protocols to collect whole blood in K2EDTA tubes. For TCRbeta analysis, collaborators shipped samples in one of three forms: frozen whole blood, isolated PBMCs, or DNA extracted from either of those sample types. The TCR comes from a human donor in a cohort sampled during active COVID-19. The chain was built from TRBV7-8 and TRBJ2-6, with the D gene call left open. The sample comprised peripheral blood. The DNA sequence is given as TGTGCCAGCTCCCTGTCCTCTGGGGCCAACGTCCTGACTTTC. This is translated as CASSLSSGANVLTF. With the rest looked up from the reference TRBV7-8 and TRBJ2-6 genes rather than sequenced, the full variable domain is GAGVSQSPRYKVAKRGQDVALRCDPISGHVSLFWYQQALGQGPEFLTYFQNEAQLDKSGLPSDRFFAERPEGSVSTLKIQRTQQEDSAVYLCASSLSSGANVLTFGAGSRLTVL.